The 21 T cell receptor beta chains below all came from one sample that was sequenced in a study of CD8+CD57+ T cells in acquired aplastic anemia. According to the study, genomic DNA was the template for TCR beta VDJ and CDR3 profiling. Using its own MiXCR run on the reads, TCRdb lists one record per CDR3 protein. In the table there are about 200,000 distinct CDR3 sequences, 30% to 40% of which are singletons. Sequenced input: sorted CD4+, CD8+, or CD8+CD57+ T cells (not recorded which) from PBMCs. The receptors stem from a human donor in good health, serving as a control.

The chain links TRBV18 to TRBJ2-7; 8 bases align to TRBD2. The CDR3 totals 15 residues. The germline V gene encodes CDR1 KGHSH and CDR2 LQKENI. With V trimmed by 2 bases and J by 7 bases, 10 bases remained unmatched. CDR3 DNA sequence: TGTGCCAGCTCACCAGCCAATTTCGGGGGGGTAGAGCAGTACTTC. This sequence encodes CASSPANFGGVEQYF.

This clonotype was detected once. Here the CDR3 reads CATSNDRVVSPLHF. CDR3 coding DNA: TGTGCCACCAGCAATGACAGGGTGGTTTCACCCCTCCACTTT. The V call is TRBV15, the J call TRBJ1-6; 7 bases align to TRBD1. Germline V gives CDR1 LNHNV, CDR2 YYDKDF (reference sequence). The CDR3 is made up of 14 amino acids. The junction had 6 bases not matched to a gene; V was cut back by 4 bases and J by 9 bases.

This clonotype occurred many times. The chain has TRBV9 and TRBJ1-1; weak D call: TRBD1 (5 bases). The germline V gene has CDR1 SGDLS and CDR2 YYNGEE. This CDR3 is 18 amino acids long. Trimming shortened V by 0 bases and J by 5 bases, and 23 bases separated the two germline ends. CDR3 loop: CASSVGSWGRGGRTEAFF. CDR3 DNA sequence: TGTGCCAGCAGCGTAGGCTCCTGGGGAAGGGGAGGAAGGACTGAAGCTTTCTTT.

The rearrangement uses TRBV2 and TRBJ1-4; D unresolved. CDR3 size: 15 residues. V was pared by 4 bases and J by 1 base, with 10 bases between. Germline assignment: CDR1 SNHLY and CDR2 FYNNEI. DNA of the CDR3: TGTGCCAGCAGTGCGCTAGCGGGAACTAATGAAAAACTGTTTTTT. This encodes CASSALAGTNEKLFF.

The rearrangement uses TRBV19 and TRBJ1-6; D ambiguous. The CDR3 extends over 9 amino acids. With 1 base removed from V and 14 bases from J, the gap between germline ends came to 0 bases. Germline-derived CDR1 and CDR2 are LNHDA and SQIVND (reference sequence). The CDR3: CASSIALHF. In nucleotides, the CDR3 is TGTGCCAGTAGTATAGCCCTCCACTTT.

This clonotype was observed many times. The chain carries TRBV19 and TRBJ1-1; the D gene is possibly TRBD1 (6 bases). V lost 1 base and J 0 bases, leaving 12 bases between the germline ends. CDR1 LNHDA and CDR2 SQIVND come from the germline V gene (reference sequence). The CDR3 loop spans 16 amino acids. Here the CDR3 reads CASSIVGTPVNTEAFF. The CDR3 coding sequence is TGTGCCAGTAGTATAGTGGGGACACCGGTGAACACTGAAGCTTTCTTT.

The chain uses TRBV6-1 and TRBJ1-2; no reliable D call. CDR1 is MNHNS, CDR2 SASEGT, per germline. The V end was cut by 2 bases, the J end by 2 bases, with 15 bases between. This CDR3 has 16 amino acids. The CDR3 region has the DNA TGTGCCAGCAGTGAATGGGGTCAGGTGTCCAACTATGGCTACACCTTC. As protein: CASSEWGQVSNYGYTF.

Only a few counts were recorded for this clonotype. The rearrangement links TRBV5-5 to TRBJ2-5; D possibly corresponds to TRBD2 (5 bases). The CDR3 extends over 14 amino acids. V dropped 2 bases and J dropped 4 bases, with 12 bases sitting between them. Germline V gene sequence: CDR1 SGHKS, CDR2 YYEKEE (reference sequence). The chain's CDR3 is CASSLGAVRETQYF. In DNA, the CDR3 is TGTGCCAGCAGCTTAGGAGCGGTCAGAGAGACCCAGTACTTC.

This clonotype was detected ten times or more. The V gene is TRBV20-1, the J gene TRBJ2-7; D is unresolved. This CDR3 has 13 amino acids. Deletions cut 1 base from V and 0 bases from J, with 7 bases between. CDR1 is DFQATT and CDR2 is SNEGSKA in the germline V gene (reference sequence). CDR3 DNA sequence: TGCAGTGCTAGAGTCCCACGCTCCTACGAGCAGTACTTC. Amino acid sequence: CSARVPRSYEQYF.

The V call is TRBV5-1, the J call TRBJ2-5, with TRBD2 matching 10 bases. V trimming: 0 bases; J trimming: 4 bases; junction bases outside the gene matches: 15. The CDR3 totals 19 residues. From germline, CDR1 is SGHRS and CDR2 YFSETQ. CDR3 in DNA: TGCGCCAGCAGCTTGGTGACAGCGGGGGGGCCCGGATCAGGAGAGACCCAGTACTTC. Protein sequence: CASSLVTAGGPGSGETQYF.

Concerning this clonotype itself: A read error may account for a junction end that differs from germline. The V call is TRBV10-1, the J call TRBJ2-3, with D hard to call. CDR3 length: 12 amino acids. Germline V gene lookup returns CDR1 WNHNN and CDR2 SYGVQD (reference sequence). CDR3 loop: CASSETTDTRYF. In DNA form, the CDR3 reads TGCGCCAGCAGTGAGACGACGGATACGCGGTATTTT.

The chain is built from TRBV4-3 and TRBJ1-1, with 9 bases aligning to TRBD1. CDR1 is LGHNA, CDR2 YSLEER, per germline. CDR3 length equals 16 residues. The V gene end was trimmed by 4 bases and the J gene end by 3 bases; junction bases not matched to a gene: 9. The CDR3 DNA sequence: TGCGCCAGCAGCCGCCAGGACAGGGGTGCGGACACTGAAGCTTTCTTT. Residues: CASSRQDRGADTEAFF.

The rearrangement joins TRBV2 to TRBJ2-7, with D unclear. The germline V and J ends were trimmed by 4 bases and 0 bases, with 10 bases remaining between them. Germline lookup yields CDR1 SNHLY and CDR2 FYNNEI. This CDR3 has 14 residues. The CDR3 DNA reads TGTGCCAGCAGTGCATCGGCAGGCTCCTACGAGCAGTACTTC. Residues: CASSASAGSYEQYF.

This clonotype was detected only a few times. The rearrangement joins TRBV13 to TRBJ2-3; D gene unclear. CDR1 and CDR2 (germline): PRHDT, FYEKMQ (reference sequence). V shed 4 bases and J shed 2 bases, with 16 bases lying between them. The CDR3 spans 16 residues. DNA of the CDR3: TGTGCCAGCAGCTCAGGCGGCCGATACAACACAGATACGCAGTATTTT. Amino acid sequence: CASSSGGRYNTDTQYF.

In regard to this clonotype: This clone may be a read error of a much larger clone one base away. V usage is TRBV6-1 and J usage is TRBJ2-1; unclear D gene. Germline V gene lookup returns CDR1 MNHNS and CDR2 SASEGT. The V end was cut by 5 bases, the J end by 7 bases, with 9 bases between. This CDR3 spans 12 amino acids. The CDR3 nucleotides are TGTGCCAGCAGTAAAAGGCGTAATGAGCAGTTCTTC. Its protein product is CASSKRRNEQFF.

This clonotype came up many times. The rearrangement links TRBV29-1 to TRBJ1-2, with D hard to call. The CDR3 has 12 amino acids. Germline CDR1 reads SQVTM; CDR2 reads ANQGSEA. Trimming stripped 7 bases from V and 4 bases from J, with 13 bases between. The CDR3 nucleotides are TGCAGCGCTGACCCGGGCGGCTATGGCTACACCTTC. This sequence encodes CSADPGGYGYTF.

The sample holds many counts of this clonotype. This chain uses TRBV2 with TRBJ2-3, with D unclear. The CDR3 totals 11 residues. Germline loops: CDR1 SNHLY, CDR2 FYNNEI. The V end lost 3 bases, the J end lost 7 bases, and 5 bases lay between the germline ends. In DNA form, the CDR3 reads TGTGCCAGCAGTGAGTACTATACGCAGTATTTT. This sequence encodes CASSEYYTQYF.

The rearrangement uses TRBV20-1 and TRBJ2-3, with 10 bases aligning to TRBD2. V shed 6 bases, J shed 5 bases, and the junction held 17 bases outside the gene matches. This CDR3 comprises 17 residues. The germline V gene encodes CDR1 DFQATT and CDR2 SNEGSKA (reference sequence). This CDR3 is CSAWVGSGRALGDTQYF. For the CDR3, the DNA is TGCAGTGCCTGGGTCGGGAGCGGGAGGGCCCTCGGAGATACGCAGTATTTT.

This clonotype has a handful of counts. At one end the junction does not follow the germline gene, possibly because of a read error. The rearrangement links TRBV6-1 to TRBJ2-3; TRBD1 matches 8 bases. The CDR3 covers 15 residues. Germline lookup yields CDR1 MNHNS and CDR2 SASEGT. DNA for the CDR3: TGTGCCAGCAGTGAACGAGACAGGGGAGCAGATGCGCAGTATTTT. Its translation: CASSERDRGADAQYF.

This rearrangement joins TRBV12-5 to TRBJ1-3, with a weak D call TRBD1 (6 bases). This CDR3 contains 15 residues. Trimming took off 4 bases at V and 4 bases at J, with 14 bases between the two ends. Germline CDR1 is LGHNT and CDR2 is FRNRAP. The CDR3 sequence: CASGWGQGQGNTIYF. CDR3 nucleotide sequence: TGTGCTAGTGGTTGGGGGCAGGGCCAAGGAAACACCATATATTTT.

This clonotype has more than one count but fewer than ten. Given a much more abundant clone one base away, this may be a read error. The chain combines TRBV29-1 with TRBJ2-1; a possible D gene is TRBD1 (6 bases). Germline lookup yields CDR1 SQVTM and CDR2 ANQGSEA. The CDR3 has 14 amino acids. This CDR3 reads CNVERGTSYNEQFF. CDR3 nucleotides: TGCAACGTTGAGAGGGGGACCTCCTACAATGAGCAGTTCTTC.